The subject of this entry is one T cell receptor (beta chain). Its cognate antigen is unknown. CDR1 is LGHNA, CDR2 YSLEER, per germline. The V and J ends lost 1 base and 1 base respectively, with 11 bases between them. CDR3 length: 16 residues. Sequencing used immunoSEQ multiplex PCR; TCRdb keeps in-frame clones, though not all of them. The profile covers 90,000 to 130,000 clones, with approximately 90% appearing a single time and 0.27% taken by the ten largest. This entry comes from a study of OX40 agonist ivuxolimab in advanced cancers. Study information: Treatment of patients was with ivuxolimab, an agonistic anti-OX40 (CD134) antibody. Study results and caveats: Antigen targets of the expanded peripheral T cells went undetermined. CD8+ T cells averaged more expanded clones than CD4+. Partial responders dosed at 0.1-3.0 mg/kg displayed clonal expansion ranking among the lowest.

This chain uses TRBV4-3 with TRBJ2-1, with D possibly being TRBD2 (6 bases). This specimen was CD4+ or CD8+ T cells sorted from blood, taken in a trial of the OX40 agonist ivuxolimab. The receptor's source is an adult with an advanced solid tumor such as melanoma, head and neck, liver or kidney cancer. CDR3 protein: CASSQGLETSYNEQFF. Here the CDR3 DNA reads TGCGCCAGCAGCCAAGGACTAGAAACTTCCTACAATGAGCAGTTCTTC.